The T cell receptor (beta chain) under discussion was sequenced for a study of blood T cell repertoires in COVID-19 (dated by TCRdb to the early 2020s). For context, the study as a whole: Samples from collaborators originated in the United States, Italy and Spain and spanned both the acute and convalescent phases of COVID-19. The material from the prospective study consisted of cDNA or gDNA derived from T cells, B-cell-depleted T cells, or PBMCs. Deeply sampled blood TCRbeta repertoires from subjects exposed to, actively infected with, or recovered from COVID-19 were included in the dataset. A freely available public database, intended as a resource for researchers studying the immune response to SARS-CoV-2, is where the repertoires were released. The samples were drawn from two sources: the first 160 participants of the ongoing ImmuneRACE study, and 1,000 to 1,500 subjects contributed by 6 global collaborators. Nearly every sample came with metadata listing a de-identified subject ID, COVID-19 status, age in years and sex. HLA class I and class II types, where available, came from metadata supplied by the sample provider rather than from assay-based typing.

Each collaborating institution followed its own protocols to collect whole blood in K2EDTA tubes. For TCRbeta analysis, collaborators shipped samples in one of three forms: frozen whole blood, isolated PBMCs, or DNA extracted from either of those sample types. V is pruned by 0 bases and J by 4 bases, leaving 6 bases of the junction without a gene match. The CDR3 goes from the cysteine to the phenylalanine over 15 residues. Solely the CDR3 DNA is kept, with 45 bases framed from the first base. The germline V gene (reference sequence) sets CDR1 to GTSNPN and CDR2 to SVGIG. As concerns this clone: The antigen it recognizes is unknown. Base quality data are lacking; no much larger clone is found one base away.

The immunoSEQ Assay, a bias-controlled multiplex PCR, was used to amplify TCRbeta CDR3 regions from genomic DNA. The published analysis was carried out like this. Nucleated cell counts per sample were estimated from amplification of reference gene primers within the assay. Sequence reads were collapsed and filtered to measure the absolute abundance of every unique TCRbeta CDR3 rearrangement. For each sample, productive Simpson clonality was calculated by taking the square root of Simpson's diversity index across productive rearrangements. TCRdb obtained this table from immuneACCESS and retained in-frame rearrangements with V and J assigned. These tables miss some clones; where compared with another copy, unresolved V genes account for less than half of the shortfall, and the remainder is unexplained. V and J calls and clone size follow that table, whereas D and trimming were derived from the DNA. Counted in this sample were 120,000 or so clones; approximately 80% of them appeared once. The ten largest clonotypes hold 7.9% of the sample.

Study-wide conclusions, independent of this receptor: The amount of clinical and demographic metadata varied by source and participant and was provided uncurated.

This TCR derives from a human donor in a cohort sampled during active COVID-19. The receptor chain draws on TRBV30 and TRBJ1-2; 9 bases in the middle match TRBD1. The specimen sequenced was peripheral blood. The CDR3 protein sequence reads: CAWSVRTGDAYGYTF. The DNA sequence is TGTGCCTGGAGTGTACGGACAGGGGATGCCTATGGCTACACCTTC.